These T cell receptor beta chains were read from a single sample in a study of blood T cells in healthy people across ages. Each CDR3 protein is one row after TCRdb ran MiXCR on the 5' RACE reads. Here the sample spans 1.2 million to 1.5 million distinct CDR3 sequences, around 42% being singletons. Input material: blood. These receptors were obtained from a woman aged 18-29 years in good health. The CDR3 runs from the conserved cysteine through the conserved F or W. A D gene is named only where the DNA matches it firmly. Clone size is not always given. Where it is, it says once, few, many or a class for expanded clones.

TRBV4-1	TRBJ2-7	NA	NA	TGCGCCAACAGCCAGCCGGCATCCTACGAGCAGTACTTC	CANSQPASYEQYF
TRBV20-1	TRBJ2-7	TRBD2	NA	TGCAGTGCTAGTCTAGCGGGAGGTAACTACGAGCAGTACTTC	CSASLAGGNYEQYF
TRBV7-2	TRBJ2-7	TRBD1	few	TGTGCCAGCGCCCATACAGGGGCTTACGAGCAGTACTTC	CASAHTGAYEQYF
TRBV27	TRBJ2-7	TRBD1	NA	TGTGCCAGCAGTTTAACAGGGGGCCCCTACAATGAGCAGTACTTC	CASSLTGGPYNEQYF
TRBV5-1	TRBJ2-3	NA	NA	TGCGCCAGCCACCTAACGGGAGTAACAGATACGCAGTATTTT	CASHLTGVTDTQYF
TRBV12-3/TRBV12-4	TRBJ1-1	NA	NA	TGTGCCAGCAGCAAGGGGTCCGAAGCTTTCTTT	CASSKGSEAFF
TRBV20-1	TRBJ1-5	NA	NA	TGCAGTGCTAGAGTTGGGGGTAGCAATCAGCCCCAGCATTTT	CSARVGGSNQPQHF
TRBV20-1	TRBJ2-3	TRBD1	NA	TGCAGTGCTAGAGACCCTACAGGGGGGAGGGATACGCAGTATTTT	CSARDPTGGRDTQYF
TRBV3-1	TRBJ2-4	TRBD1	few	TGTGCCAGCAGCCACCTCGGACAGGGGGCTCGGGCCAAAAACATTCAGTACTTC	CASSHLGQGARAKNIQYF
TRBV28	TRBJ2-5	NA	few	TGTGCCAGCAGTCCGACAGTAGGACAGACCCAGTACTTC	CASSPTVGQTQYF
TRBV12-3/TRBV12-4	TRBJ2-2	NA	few	TGTGCCAGCAGTTTAGATTCCGGGGAGCTGTTTTTT	CASSLDSGELFF
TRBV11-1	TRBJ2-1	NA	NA	TGTGCCAGCAGCCCCCGAGGTGCGGGGTCCTACAATGAGCAGTTCTTC	CASSPRGAGSYNEQFF
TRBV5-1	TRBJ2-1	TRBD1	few	TGCGCCAGCAATCGAGGAGGACAGGGGGCTGATGAGCAGTTCTTC	CASNRGGQGADEQFF
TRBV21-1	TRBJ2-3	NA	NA	TGTGCCAGCAGCAAAGGCACTAGTCGGGGGAAAGATACGCAGTATTTT	CASSKGTSRGKDTQYF
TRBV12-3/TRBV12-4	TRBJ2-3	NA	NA	TGTGCCAGCACCCGGACAGAAACTAGCACAGATACGCAGTATTTT	CASTRTETSTDTQYF
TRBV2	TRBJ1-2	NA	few	TGTGCCAGCAGTGAGATTGAAAACTATGGCTACACCTTC	CASSEIENYGYTF
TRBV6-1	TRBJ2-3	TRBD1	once	TGTGCCGGCAGTGAGGGACAGGGGGCCTCAGATACGCAGTATTTT	CAGSEGQGASDTQYF
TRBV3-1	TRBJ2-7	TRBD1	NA	TGTGCCAGCAGCTATCCCGGGACAGGGGGCAAAGATGAGCAGTACTTC	CASSYPGTGGKDEQYF
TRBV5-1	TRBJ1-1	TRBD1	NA	TGCGCCAGCAGCGAGGGACAGGGGACCACTGAAGCTTTCTTT	CASSEGQGTTEAFF
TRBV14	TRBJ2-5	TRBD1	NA	TGTGCCAGCGCTACAGGGGTTGGGGAGACCCAGTACTTC	CASATGVGETQYF
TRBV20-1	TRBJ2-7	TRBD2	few	TGCAGTGCTGTACTAGCGGGAAAGGGGATGGACGAGCAGTACTTC	CSAVLAGKGMDEQYF
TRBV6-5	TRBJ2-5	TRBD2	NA	TGTGCCAGCAGTTACCCCCCGCGGGGGGCCCAGTACTTC	CASSYPPRGAQYF
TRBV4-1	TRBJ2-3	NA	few	TGCGCCAGCAGCCTCTCGGACTTCACAGATACGCAGTATTTT	CASSLSDFTDTQYF
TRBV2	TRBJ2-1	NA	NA	TGTGCCAGCAGTGTTTCAGTAGAGCAGTTCTTC	CASSVSVEQFF
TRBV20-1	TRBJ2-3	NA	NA	TGCAGTGCTAGTCTGGAAGCGCAGTATTTT	CSASLEAQYF
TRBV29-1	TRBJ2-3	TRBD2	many	TGCAGCTCTCGGGCCCGGGGACTAGCCAGCACAGATACGCAGTATTTT	CSSRARGLASTDTQYF
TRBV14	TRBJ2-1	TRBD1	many	TGTGCCAGCAGCCAACAGGGGGCGAGCAATGAGCAGTTCTTC	CASSQQGASNEQFF
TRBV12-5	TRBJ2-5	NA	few	TGTGCTAGTGGTCACGGGGAGACCCAGTACTTC	CASGHGETQYF
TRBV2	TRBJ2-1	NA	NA	TGTGCCAGCAGTGAAGAACGGGGGGCGAGTGAGCAGTTCTTC	CASSEERGASEQFF
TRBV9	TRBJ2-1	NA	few	TGTGCCAGCAGCGCCGGGGGGCACAATGAGCAGTTCTTC	CASSAGGHNEQFF
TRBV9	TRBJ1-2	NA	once	TGTGCCAGCAGCGTAGCTGAGGGTGGCTACACCTTC	CASSVAEGGYTF
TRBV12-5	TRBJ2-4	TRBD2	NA	TGTGCTAGTGGTTCCCCTAGCGGGGACTCCTACAATGAGCAGTACTTC	CASGSPSGDSYNEQYF
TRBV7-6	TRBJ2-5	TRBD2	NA	TGTGCCAGCAGCTTACTCAGTAGCGGGAGCTATAATGAGCAGTACTTC	CASSLLSSGSYNEQYF
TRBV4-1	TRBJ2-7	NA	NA	TGCGCCAGCAGCTCTAACGGGGAAACTCCCTACAATGAGCAGTACTTC	CASSSNGETPYNEQYF
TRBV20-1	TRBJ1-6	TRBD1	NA	TGCAGTGCTAGAGAACCCGGGACAGGGAATTCACCCCTCCACTTT	CSAREPGTGNSPLHF
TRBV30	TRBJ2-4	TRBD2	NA	TGTGCCTGGAGCGCCGGGGGGGCAAACATTCAGTACTTC	CAWSAGGANIQYF
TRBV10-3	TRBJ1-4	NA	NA	TGTGCCATCAGGGGTACTGATGAAAAACTGTTTTTT	CAIRGTDEKLFF
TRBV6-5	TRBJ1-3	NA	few	TGTGCCAGCAGTTACGACGGCCCTCGAACGTCTGGAAACACCATATATTTT	CASSYDGPRTSGNTIYF
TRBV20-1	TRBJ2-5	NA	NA	TGCAGTGCTAGAGACGCCTTTAGCACCCTCGGCGAGACCCAGTACTTC	CSARDAFSTLGETQYF
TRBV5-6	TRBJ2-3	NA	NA	TGTGCCAGCAGGCTCGGGGCTAGCACAGATACGCAGTATTTT	CASRLGASTDTQYF
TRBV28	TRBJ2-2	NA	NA	TGTGCCAGCATCGACAGGGAGGACACCGGGGAGCTGTTTTTT	CASIDREDTGELFF
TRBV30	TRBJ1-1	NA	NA	TGTGCCCCCCTCTGGGGGATAGGCGGCACTGAAGCTTTCTTT	CAPLWGIGGTEAFF
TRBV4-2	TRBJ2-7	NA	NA	TGTGCCAGCAGCCAAGGTTCCGGGCAATTGAGCTCCTACGAGCAGTACTTC	CASSQGSGQLSSYEQYF
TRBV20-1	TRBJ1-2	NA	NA	TGCAGTGCTAGAGATAGGCTCGGCTATGGCTACACCTTC	CSARDRLGYGYTF
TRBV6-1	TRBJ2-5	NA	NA	TGTGCCAGCAGTGGCCTAGAAACGGGTGAGACCCAGTACTTC	CASSGLETGETQYF
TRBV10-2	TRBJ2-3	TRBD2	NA	TGCGCCAGCAGAACTAGCGGGCTTTATTCAGGGACGCAGTATTTT	CASRTSGLYSGTQYF
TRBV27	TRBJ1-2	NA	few	TGTGCCAGCAGCTTGCACCGACAGGAATTTGGCTACACCTTC	CASSLHRQEFGYTF
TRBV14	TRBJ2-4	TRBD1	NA	TGTGCCAGCAGCCAACAACAGGGGCACCTAGCCAAAAACATTCAGTACTTC	CASSQQQGHLAKNIQYF
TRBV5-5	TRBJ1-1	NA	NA	TGTGCCAGCAGCTTACTTGTGGGGAACACTGAAGCTTTCTTT	CASSLLVGNTEAFF
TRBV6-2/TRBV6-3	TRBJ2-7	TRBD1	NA	TGTGCCAGCAGTTACTCGAGAAAGAACACCGGGACAGCCTACGAGCAGTACTTC	CASSYSRKNTGTAYEQYF
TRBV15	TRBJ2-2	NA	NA	TGTGCCACCAGCAGAGATCTCCAAGGTGGGAACACCGGGGAGCTGTTTTTT	CATSRDLQGGNTGELFF
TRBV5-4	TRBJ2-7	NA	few	TGTGCCAGCAGCTTGGTCGGGGGACCCGCCTACGAGCAGTACTTC	CASSLVGGPAYEQYF
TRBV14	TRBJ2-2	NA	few	TGTGCCAGCAGCCATAGCACCGGGGAGCTGTTTTTT	CASSHSTGELFF